The 3 T cell receptor beta chains reported below all come from one sample, sequenced in a study of blood T cells in healthy people across ages. The use of a sample-barcoded 5' primer and a J-beta primer mix characterized a second PCR of roughly 6 to 11 cycles. MiXCR was run by TCRdb on the 5' RACE reads, yielding one entry per CDR3 protein. The repertoire includes over 1,500,000 distinct CDR3 sequences, about 50% of them detected once, and roughly 2% sits in the top ten. Sequenced input: blood. These TCRs come from a woman aged 40 to 50 in good health.

For this clonotype: Germline is not matched at one junction end, which may reflect a read error. This sequence joins TRBV7-9 and TRBJ1-2; D is possibly TRBD1 (5 bases). Per germline, CDR1 SEHNR and CDR2 FQNEAQ (reference sequence). The CDR3 loop spans 14 amino acids. This CDR3 is CAGSLRSQGDGYTF. CDR3 coding DNA: TGTGCCGGCAGCTTAAGGTCGCAGGGTGATGGCTACACCTTC.

This clonotype was observed at least ten times. The chain joins TRBV29-1 to TRBJ2-7; tentative D call: TRBD1 (6 bases). Trimming took off 4 bases at V and 2 bases at J, with 15 bases between the two ends. This CDR3 comprises 14 residues. Germline assignment: CDR1 SQVTM and CDR2 ANQGSEA. The CDR3 sequence is CSVVPVTGTYEQYF. Written as DNA, the CDR3 is TGCAGCGTTGTTCCGGTTACAGGGACCTACGAGCAGTACTTC.

The chain carries TRBV6-2 or TRBV6-3 and TRBJ2-7; a weak D match, TRBD1 (6 bases). Trimming pared 4 bases from V and 2 bases from J, leaving 15 bases between. Per the germline V gene, CDR1 is MNHEY and CDR2 is SVGEGT. The CDR3 has 15 residues. The CDR3 loop reads CASSSGTITTYEQYF. CDR3 DNA sequence: TGTGCCAGCAGTTCCGGGACAATCACGACCTACGAGCAGTACTTC.